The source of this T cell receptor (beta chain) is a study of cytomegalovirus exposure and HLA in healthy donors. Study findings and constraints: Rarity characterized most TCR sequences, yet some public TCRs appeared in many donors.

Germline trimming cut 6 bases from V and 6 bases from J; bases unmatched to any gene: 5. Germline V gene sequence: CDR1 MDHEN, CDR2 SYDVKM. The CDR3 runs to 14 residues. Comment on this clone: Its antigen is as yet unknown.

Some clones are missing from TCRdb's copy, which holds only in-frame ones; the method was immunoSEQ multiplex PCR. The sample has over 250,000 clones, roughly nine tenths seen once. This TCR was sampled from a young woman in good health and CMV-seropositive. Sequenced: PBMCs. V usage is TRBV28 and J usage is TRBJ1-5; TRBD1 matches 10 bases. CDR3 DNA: TGTGCCAGCAGAGGGACAGGGGTCTTTCAGCCCCAGCATTTT. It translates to CASRGTGVFQPQHF.